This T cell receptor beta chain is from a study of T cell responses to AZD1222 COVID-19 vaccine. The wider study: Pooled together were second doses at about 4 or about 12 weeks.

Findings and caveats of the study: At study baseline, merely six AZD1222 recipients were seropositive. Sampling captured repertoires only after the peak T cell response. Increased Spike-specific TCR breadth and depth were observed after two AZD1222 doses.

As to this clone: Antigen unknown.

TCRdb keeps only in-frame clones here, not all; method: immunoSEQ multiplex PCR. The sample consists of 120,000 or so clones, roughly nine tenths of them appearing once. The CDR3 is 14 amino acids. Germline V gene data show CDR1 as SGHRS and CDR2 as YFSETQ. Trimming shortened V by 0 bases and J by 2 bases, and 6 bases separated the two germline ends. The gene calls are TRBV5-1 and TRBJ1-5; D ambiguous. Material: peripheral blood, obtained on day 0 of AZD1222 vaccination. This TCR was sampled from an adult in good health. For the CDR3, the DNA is TGCGCCAGCAGCTTGGGCGTAGGCAATCAGCCCCAGCATTTT. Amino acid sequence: CASSLGVGNQPQHF.